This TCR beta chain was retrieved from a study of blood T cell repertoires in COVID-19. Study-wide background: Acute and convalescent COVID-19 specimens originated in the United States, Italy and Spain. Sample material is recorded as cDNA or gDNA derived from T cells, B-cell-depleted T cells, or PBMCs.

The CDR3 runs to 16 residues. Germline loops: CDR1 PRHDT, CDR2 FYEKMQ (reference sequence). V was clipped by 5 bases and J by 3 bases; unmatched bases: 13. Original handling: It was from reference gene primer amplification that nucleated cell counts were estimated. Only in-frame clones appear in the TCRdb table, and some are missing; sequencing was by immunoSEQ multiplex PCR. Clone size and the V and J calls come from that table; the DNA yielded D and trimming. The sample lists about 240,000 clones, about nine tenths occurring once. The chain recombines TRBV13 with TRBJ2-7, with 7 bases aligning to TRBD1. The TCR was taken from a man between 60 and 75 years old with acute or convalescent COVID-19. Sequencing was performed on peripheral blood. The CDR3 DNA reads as TGTGCCAGCAGCCCCCGAACGACAGGGACCATCTACGAGCAGTACTTC. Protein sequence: CASSPRTTGTIYEQYF.